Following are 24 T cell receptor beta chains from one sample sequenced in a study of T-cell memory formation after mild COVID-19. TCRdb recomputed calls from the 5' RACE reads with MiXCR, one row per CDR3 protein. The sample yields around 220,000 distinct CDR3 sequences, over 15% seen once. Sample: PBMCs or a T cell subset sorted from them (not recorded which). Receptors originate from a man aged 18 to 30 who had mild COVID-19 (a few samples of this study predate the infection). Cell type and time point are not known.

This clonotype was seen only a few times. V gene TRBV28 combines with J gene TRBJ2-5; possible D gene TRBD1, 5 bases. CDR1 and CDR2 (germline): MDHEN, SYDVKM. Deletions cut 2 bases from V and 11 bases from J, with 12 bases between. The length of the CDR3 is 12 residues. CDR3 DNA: TGTGCCAGCAGTTTACTTGACAGAAGGCAGTACTTC. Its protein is CASSLLDRRQYF.

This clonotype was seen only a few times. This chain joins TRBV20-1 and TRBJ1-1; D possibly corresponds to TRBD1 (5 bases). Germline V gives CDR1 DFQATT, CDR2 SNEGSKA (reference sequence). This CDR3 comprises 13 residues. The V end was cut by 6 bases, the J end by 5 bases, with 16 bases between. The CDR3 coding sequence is TGCAGTGCCGAGAAGGGACTCCTGACTGAAGCTTTCTTT. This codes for CSAEKGLLTEAFF.

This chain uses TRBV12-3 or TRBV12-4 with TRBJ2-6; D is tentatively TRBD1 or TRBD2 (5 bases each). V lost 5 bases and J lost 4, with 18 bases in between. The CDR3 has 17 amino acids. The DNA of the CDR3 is TGTGCCAGCAGTCCAGGGATCCTTAGCGACGGGGCCAACGTCCTGACTTTC. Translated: CASSPGILSDGANVLTF.

The CDR3 DNA is TGTGCCAGCAGTGTTTACCGGGACAGGTTTGCCAAAAACATTCAGTACTTC. It yields the protein CASSVYRDRFAKNIQYF. V usage is TRBV12-3 or TRBV12-4 and J usage is TRBJ2-4, with 8 bases matching TRBD1. There are 17 residues in the CDR3. Trimming cost V 5 bases and J 1 base; bases outside gene matches: 10.

Here the CDR3 reads CSARDIPGGYTEAFF. The CDR3 coding sequence is TGCAGTGCTAGAGATATCCCAGGGGGCTACACTGAAGCTTTCTTT. The chain has TRBV20-1 and TRBJ1-1; 8 bases agree with TRBD1. Trimming cost V 0 bases and J 3 bases; bases outside gene matches: 6. The CDR3 has 15 residues. From germline, CDR1 is DFQATT and CDR2 SNEGSKA (reference sequence).

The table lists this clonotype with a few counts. CDR3 DNA sequence: TGTGCCAGTACCGGGACTAGGAGTGCCCTATACAATGAGCAGTTCTTC. It specifies CASTGTRSALYNEQFF. The chain links TRBV28 to TRBJ2-1; 8 nucleotides agree with TRBD2. The CDR3 is made up of 16 amino acids. The germline gives CDR1 MDHEN, CDR2 SYDVKM. Germline trimming cut 9 bases from V and 4 bases from J; bases unmatched to any gene: 14.

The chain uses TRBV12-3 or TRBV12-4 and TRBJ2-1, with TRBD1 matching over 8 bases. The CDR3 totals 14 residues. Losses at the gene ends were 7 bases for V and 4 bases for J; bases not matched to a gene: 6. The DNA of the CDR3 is TGTGCCAGCACCAGGACAGGGATATACAATGAGCAGTTCTTC. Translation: CASTRTGIYNEQFF.

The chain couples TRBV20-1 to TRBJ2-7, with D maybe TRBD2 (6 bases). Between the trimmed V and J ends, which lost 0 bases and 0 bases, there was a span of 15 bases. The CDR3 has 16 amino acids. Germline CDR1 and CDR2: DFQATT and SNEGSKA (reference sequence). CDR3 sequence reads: CSARDSTGRSSYEQYF. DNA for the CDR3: TGCAGTGCTAGAGATAGTACTGGGAGGAGCTCCTACGAGCAGTACTTC.

CDR3 DNA sequence: TGTGCCAGCACCAAGGGCATTTACAATGAGCAGTTCTTC. It translates to CASTKGIYNEQFF. The chain recombines TRBV12-3 or TRBV12-4 with TRBJ2-1, with unresolved D. This CDR3 comprises 13 residues. Trimming removed 7 bases at V and 4 bases at J, with 11 bases between.

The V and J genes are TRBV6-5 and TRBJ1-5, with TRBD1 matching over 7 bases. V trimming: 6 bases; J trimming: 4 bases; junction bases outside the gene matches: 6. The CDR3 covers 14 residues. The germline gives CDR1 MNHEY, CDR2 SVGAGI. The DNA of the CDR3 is TGTGCCAGCAGGGACAACAGGGGAAATCAGCCCCAGCATTTT. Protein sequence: CASRDNRGNQPQHF.

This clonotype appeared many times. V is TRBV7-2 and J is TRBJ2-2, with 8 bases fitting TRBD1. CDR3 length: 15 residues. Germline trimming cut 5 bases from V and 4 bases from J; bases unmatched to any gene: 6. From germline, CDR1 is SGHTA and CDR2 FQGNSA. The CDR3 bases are TGTGCCAGCAGCCAGACAGGGGCGGGCACCGGGGAGCTGTTTTTT. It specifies CASSQTGAGTGELFF.

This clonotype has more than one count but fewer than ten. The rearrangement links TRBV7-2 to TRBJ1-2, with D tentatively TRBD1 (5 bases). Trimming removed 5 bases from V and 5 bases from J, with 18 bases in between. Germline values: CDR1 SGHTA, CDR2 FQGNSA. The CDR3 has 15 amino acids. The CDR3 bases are TGTGCCAGCAGCCATAGGGGCGGGGAAGGTTATGGCTACACCTTC. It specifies CASSHRGGEGYGYTF.

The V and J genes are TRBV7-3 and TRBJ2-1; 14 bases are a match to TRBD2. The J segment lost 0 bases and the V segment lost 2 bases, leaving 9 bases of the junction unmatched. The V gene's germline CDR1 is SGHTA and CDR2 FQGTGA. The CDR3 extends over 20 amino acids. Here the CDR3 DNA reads TGTGCCAGCAGCTTACCTCGGGGACTAGCGGGGGTAGGCTCCTACAATGAGCAGTTCTTC. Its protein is CASSLPRGLAGVGSYNEQFF. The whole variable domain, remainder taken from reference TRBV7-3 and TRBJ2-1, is GAGVSQTPSNKVTEKGKYVELRCDPISGHTALYWYRQSLGQGPEFLIYFQGTGAADDSGLPNDRFFAVRPEGSVSTLKIQRTERGDSAVYLCASSLPRGLAGVGSYNEQFFGPGTRLTVL.

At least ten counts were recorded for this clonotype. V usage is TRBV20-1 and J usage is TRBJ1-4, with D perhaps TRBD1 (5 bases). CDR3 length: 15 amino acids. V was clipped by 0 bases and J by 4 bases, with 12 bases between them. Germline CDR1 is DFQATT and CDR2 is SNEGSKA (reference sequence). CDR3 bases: TGCAGTGCTAGAGATGGGACGGGCTTTAATGAAAAACTGTTTTTT. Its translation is CSARDGTGFNEKLFF.

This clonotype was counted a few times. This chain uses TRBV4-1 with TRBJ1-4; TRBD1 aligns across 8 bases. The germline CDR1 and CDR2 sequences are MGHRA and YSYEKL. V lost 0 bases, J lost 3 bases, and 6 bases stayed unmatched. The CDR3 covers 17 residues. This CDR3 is CASSQDRTGKPNEKLFF. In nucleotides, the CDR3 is TGCGCCAGCAGCCAAGATAGGACAGGGAAGCCTAATGAAAAACTGTTTTTT.

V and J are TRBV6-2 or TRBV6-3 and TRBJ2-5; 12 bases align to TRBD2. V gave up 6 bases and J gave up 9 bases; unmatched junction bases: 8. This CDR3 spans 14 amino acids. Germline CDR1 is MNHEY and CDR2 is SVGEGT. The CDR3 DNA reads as TGTGCCAGCAGCCCAGGACTAGCGGGGAGGGCCCAGTACTTC. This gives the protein CASSPGLAGRAQYF.

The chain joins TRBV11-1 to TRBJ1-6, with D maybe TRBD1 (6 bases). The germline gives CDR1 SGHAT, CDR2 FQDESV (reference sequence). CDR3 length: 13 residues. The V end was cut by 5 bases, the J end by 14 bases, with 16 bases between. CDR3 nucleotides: TGTGCCAGCAGCGCCGGACAGCTTGGGACCCTCCACTTT. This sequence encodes CASSAGQLGTLHF.

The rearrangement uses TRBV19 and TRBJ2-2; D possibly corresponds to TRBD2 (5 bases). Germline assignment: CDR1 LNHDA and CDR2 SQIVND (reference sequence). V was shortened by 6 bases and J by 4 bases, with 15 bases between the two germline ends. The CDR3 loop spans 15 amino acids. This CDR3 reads CASREASLITGELFF. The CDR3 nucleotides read TGTGCCAGTAGGGAGGCTAGTCTCATCACCGGGGAGCTGTTTTTT.

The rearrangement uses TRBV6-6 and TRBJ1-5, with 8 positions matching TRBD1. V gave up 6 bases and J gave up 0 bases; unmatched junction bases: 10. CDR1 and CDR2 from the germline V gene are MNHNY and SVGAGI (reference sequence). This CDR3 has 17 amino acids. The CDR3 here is CASRSQGAINSNQPQHF. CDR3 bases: TGTGCCAGCAGGAGTCAGGGGGCCATTAATAGCAATCAGCCCCAGCATTTT.

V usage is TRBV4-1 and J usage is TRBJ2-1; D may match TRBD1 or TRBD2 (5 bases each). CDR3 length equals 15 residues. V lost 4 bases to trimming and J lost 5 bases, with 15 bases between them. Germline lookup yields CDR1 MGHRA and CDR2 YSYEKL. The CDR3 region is CASSRRGASNNEQFF. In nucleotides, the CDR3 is TGCGCCAGCAGCCGCAGAGGGGCTAGCAACAATGAGCAGTTCTTC.

CDR3 sequence reads: CASSWTNQNTEAFF. CDR3 sequence (DNA): TGTGCCAGCAGTTGGACGAACCAGAACACTGAAGCTTTCTTT. The V gene is TRBV6-5, the J gene TRBJ1-1; D is uncertain. Germline values: CDR1 MNHEY, CDR2 SVGAGI. The CDR3 length is 14 residues. V was pared by 4 bases and J by 1 base, with 10 bases between.

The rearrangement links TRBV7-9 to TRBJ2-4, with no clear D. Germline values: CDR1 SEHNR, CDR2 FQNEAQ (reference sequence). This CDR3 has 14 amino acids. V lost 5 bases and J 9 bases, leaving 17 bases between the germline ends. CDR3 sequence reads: CASSLEPQIPIQYF. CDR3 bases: TGTGCCAGCAGCCTTGAGCCTCAAATCCCCATTCAGTACTTC.

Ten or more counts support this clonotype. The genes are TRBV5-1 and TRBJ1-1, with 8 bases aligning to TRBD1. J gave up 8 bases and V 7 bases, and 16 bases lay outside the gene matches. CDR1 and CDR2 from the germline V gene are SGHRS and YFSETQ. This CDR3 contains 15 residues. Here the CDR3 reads CASGDPGQGSREAFF. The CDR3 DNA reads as TGCGCCAGCGGAGATCCCGGACAGGGCAGCCGAGAAGCTTTCTTT.

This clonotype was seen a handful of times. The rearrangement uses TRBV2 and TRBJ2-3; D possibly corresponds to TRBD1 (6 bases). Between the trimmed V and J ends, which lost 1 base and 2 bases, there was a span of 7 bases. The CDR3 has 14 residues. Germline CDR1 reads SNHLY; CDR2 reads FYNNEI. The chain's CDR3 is CASSEGDITDTQYF. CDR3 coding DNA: TGTGCCAGCAGTGAAGGGGACATCACAGATACGCAGTATTTT. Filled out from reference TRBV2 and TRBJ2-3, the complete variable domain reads EPEVTQTPSHQVTQMGQEVILRCVPISNHLYFYWYRQILGQKVEFLVSFYNNEISEKSEIFDDQFSVERPDGSNFTLKIRSTKLEDSAMYFCASSEGDITDTQYFGPGTRLTVL.